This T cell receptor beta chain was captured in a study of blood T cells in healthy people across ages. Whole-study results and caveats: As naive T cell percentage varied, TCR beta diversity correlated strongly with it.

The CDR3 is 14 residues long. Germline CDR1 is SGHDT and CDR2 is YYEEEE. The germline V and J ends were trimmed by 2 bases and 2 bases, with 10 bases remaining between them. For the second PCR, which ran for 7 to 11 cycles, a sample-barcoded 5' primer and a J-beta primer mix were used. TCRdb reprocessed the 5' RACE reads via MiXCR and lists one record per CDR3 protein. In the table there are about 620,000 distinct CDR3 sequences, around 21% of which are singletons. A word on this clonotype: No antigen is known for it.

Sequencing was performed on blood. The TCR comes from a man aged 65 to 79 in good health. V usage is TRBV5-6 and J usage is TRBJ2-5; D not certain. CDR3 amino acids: CASSFQRLQETQYF. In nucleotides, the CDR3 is TGTGCCAGCAGCTTTCAACGTCTTCAAGAGACCCAGTACTTC.